A single sample is the source of the 13 T cell receptor beta chains below, sequenced in a study of shared clonotypes between healthy human individuals. TCRdb's table, derived via immunoSEQ multiplex PCR, lists solely in-frame clones and lacks some. Altogether about 2.3 million clones are present, approximately 93% being singletons, with the ten largest covering about 0.39%. Sequencing was done on a sample of naive CD4+ T cells from PBMCs. Indicated subset: CD45RA+ positively selected. The receptors originated from a man between 18 and 29 years old in good health. Some clones in this sample may be carry-over from other donors' samples.

This chain connects TRBV9 to TRBJ2-2; perhaps D is TRBD1 or TRBD2 (5 bases each). CDR3 length: 16 residues. Germline values: CDR1 SGDLS, CDR2 YYNGEE. V shed 0 bases and J shed 6 bases, with 15 bases lying between them. The CDR3 reads CASSVGVRAEAGELFF. The CDR3 nucleotides read TGTGCCAGCAGCGTAGGTGTCAGGGCGGAGGCCGGGGAGCTGTTTTTT.

V usage is TRBV12-5 and J usage is TRBJ2-4; D uncertain. The CDR3 has 12 residues. Germline V gene lookup returns CDR1 LGHNT and CDR2 FRNRAP. The chain's CDR3 is CVSPQLKNIQYF. Here the CDR3 DNA reads TGTGTTTCCCCTCAGTTAAAAAACATTCAGTACTTC.

This chain connects TRBV7-3 to TRBJ2-3, with 7 bases matching TRBD2. The germline CDR1 and CDR2 sequences are SGHTA and FQGTGA. Losses at the gene ends were 5 bases for V and 0 bases for J; bases not matched to a gene: 11. This CDR3 is 17 amino acids long. The CDR3 sequence: CASSIRGTSDSTDTQYF. The CDR3 DNA sequence: TGTGCCAGCAGCATCCGGGGAACTAGCGATAGCACAGATACGCAGTATTTT.

The chain has TRBV7-7 and TRBJ2-5; 8 bases map to TRBD1. J was trimmed by 2 bases and V by 5 bases; bases with no gene match: 7. The CDR3 has 15 amino acids. Germline V gene data show CDR1 as SSHAT and CDR2 as FNYEAQ (reference sequence). CDR3 nucleotide sequence: TGTGCCAGCAGCATGCAACAGGGGGGACAAGAGACCCAGTACTTC. Its translation: CASSMQQGGQETQYF.

The CDR3 DNA is TGTGCCAGCAGCTTAAATCCCGTGGTAGCGGGAGCGGGTGAGCAGTTCTTC. Its protein product is CASSLNPVVAGAGEQFF. The J gene is TRBJ2-1, the V gene TRBV7-3; TRBD2 matches 9 bases. The V and J ends lost 1 base and 9 bases, in that order; junction bases with no gene match: 13. The CDR3 is 17 amino acids. Per the germline V gene, CDR1 is SGHTA and CDR2 is FQGTGA.

CDR3 amino acids: CASSSGTQETQYF. The DNA for the CDR3 is TGTGCCAGTAGCTCCGGGACCCAAGAGACCCAGTACTTC. The chain uses TRBV19 and TRBJ2-5; D assignment may be TRBD1 or TRBD2 (5 bases each). V lost 6 bases and J 1 base, leaving 9 bases between the germline ends. This CDR3 region has 13 residues. Germline V gives CDR1 LNHDA, CDR2 SQIVND (reference sequence).

This clone has just one count. The V and J genes are TRBV28 and TRBJ2-5; possible D gene TRBD1, 6 bases. V dropped 6 bases and J dropped 5 bases, with 16 bases sitting between them. This CDR3 is 14 amino acids long. Germline lookup yields CDR1 MDHEN and CDR2 SYDVKM. CDR3 nucleotides: TGTGCCAGCAGACCCGCACACAGGGCGGAGACCCAGTACTTC. This translates into CASRPAHRAETQYF.

The chain uses TRBV18 and TRBJ2-7, with 8 nucleotides matching TRBD1. CDR3 length equals 16 residues. Trimming removed 3 bases from V and 3 bases from J; junction bases left unmatched: 10. CDR1 is KGHSH, CDR2 LQKENI, per germline. As DNA, the CDR3 is TGTGCCAGCTCACCGCCAGGGGGCACTTATAGCTACGAGCAGTACTTC. Protein: CASSPPGGTYSYEQYF.

As to this clone: The same CDR3 is also encoded by other DNA sequences in this sample. The gene calls are TRBV14 and TRBJ1-2, with D unclear. Trimming cost V 1 base and J 4 bases, with 4 bases left between them. CDR3 length: 12 residues. Germline CDR1 and CDR2: SGHDN and FVKESK. CDR3 sequence (DNA): TGTGCCAGCAGCCAAGTAAGCTATGGCTACACCTTC. This sequence encodes CASSQVSYGYTF.

The chain links TRBV19 to TRBJ1-1, with TRBD1 as a possible D gene (5 bases). The CDR3 spans 16 residues. CDR1 is LNHDA and CDR2 is SQIVND in the germline V gene (reference sequence). V lost 1 base and J 3 bases, leaving 15 bases between the germline ends. The DNA for the CDR3 is TGTGCCAGTAGTATAGGGGGAAGGGGAAGAGACACTGAAGCTTTCTTT. It specifies CASSIGGRGRDTEAFF. The whole variable domain, remainder taken from reference TRBV19 and TRBJ1-1, is DGGITQSPKYLFRKEGQNVTLSCEQNLNHDAMYWYRQDPGQGLRLIYYSQIVNDFQKGDIAEGYSVSREKKESFPLTVTSAQKNPTAFYLCASSIGGRGRDTEAFFGQGTRLTVV.

Concerning this clone itself: This same CDR3 is encoded by further DNA sequences in the sample. This chain uses TRBV15 with TRBJ1-1, with D hard to call. V lost 0 bases and J 1 base, leaving 9 bases between the germline ends. The CDR3 covers 15 residues. CDR1 and CDR2 from the germline V gene are LNHNV and YYDKDF (reference sequence). In DNA form, the CDR3 reads TGTGCCACCAGCAGAGATCGGGTCGGGAACACTGAAGCTTTCTTT. It translates to CATSRDRVGNTEAFF. The full variable domain, completed using reference TRBV15 and TRBJ1-1, is DAMVIQNPRYQVTQFGKPVTLSCSQTLNHNVMYWYQQKSSQAPKLLFHYYDKDFNNEADTPDNFQSRRPNTSFCFLDIRSPGLGDTAMYLCATSRDRVGNTEAFFGQGTRLTVV.

The V call is TRBV7-3, the J call TRBJ2-7; D is ambiguous. Trimming removed 6 bases at V and 1 base at J, with 16 bases between. CDR3 length: 15 amino acids. Germline values: CDR1 SGHTA, CDR2 FQGTGA. This CDR3 reads CASSLGPAPSYEQYF. The CDR3, as DNA: TGTGCCAGCAGTCTTGGGCCCGCCCCTTCCTACGAGCAGTACTTC.

The chain uses TRBV7-9 and TRBJ2-7; no reliable D call. Germline CDR1 SEHNR, CDR2 FQNEAQ (reference sequence). V was cut by 8 bases and J by 1 base, with 15 bases left in between. The CDR3 is made up of 14 amino acids. The CDR3 loop reads CASASSDKSYEQYF. DNA for the CDR3: TGTGCCAGCGCCTCTAGTGACAAGTCCTACGAGCAGTACTTC.